This is a list of T cell receptor beta chains from one sample in a study of CD8 T cells in Susac syndrome. One entry per CDR3 protein results from TCRdb running MiXCR on the immunoSEQ multiplex PCR reads. Here the sample spans hundreds of thousands of distinct CDR3 sequences, more than 80% being singletons. Sequencing was performed on CD8+ T cells from PBMCs. Receptors were obtained from a human donor with multiple sclerosis. Each CDR3 is given with its conserved first and last residue. A D gene is named only where the DNA matches it firmly. Not every row has a clone size; where given, it reads once, few, many or a size class.

TGTGCCAGCAGTTCAGGACATGGCTATGGCTACACCTTC | CASSSGHGYGYTF | NA | NA | TRBJ1-2 | TRBV27
TGTGCCAGCAGCTTATCGAACAACAATGAGCAGTTCTTC | CASSLSNNNEQFF | NA | NA | TRBJ2-1 | TRBV7-9
TGTGCCAGCAGTCCAAGTGTGGTTTCTGAAGCTTTCTTT | CASSPSVVSEAFF | NA | NA | TRBJ1-1 | TRBV6-5
TGCGCCAGCAGCTTGGAGGTAGCGGGAGTCAATGAGCAGTTCTTC | CASSLEVAGVNEQFF | NA | TRBD2 | TRBJ2-1 | TRBV5-1
TGTGCCAGCAGCGACCCAGGGGGCAGGTACACTGAAGCTTTCTTT | CASSDPGGRYTEAFF | few | TRBD1 | TRBJ1-1 | TRBV7-2
TGTGCCAGCCTTGATGCCGGAAAACTGTTTTTT | CASLDAGKLFF | NA | NA | TRBJ1-4 | TRBV2
TGTGCCAGCAGTCCATTAGGGACAGGGGCCTACAATGAGCAGTTCTTC | CASSPLGTGAYNEQFF | NA | TRBD1 | TRBJ2-1 | TRBV12-3/TRBV12-4
TGTGCCAGCAGCCAAGAAGAATCCGGGGAGCTGTTTTTT | CASSQEESGELFF | NA | NA | TRBJ2-2 | TRBV4-2
TGCAGCGTGGCGGGACAGGGCGACCCGAACACTGAAGCTTTCTTT | CSVAGQGDPNTEAFF | NA | TRBD1 | TRBJ1-1 | TRBV29-1
TGCGCCAGCAGCAGGGGGGGGGCCCCCACCGGGGAGCTGTTTTTT | CASSRGGAPTGELFF | NA | NA | TRBJ2-2 | TRBV4-1
TGCGCCAGCAGCCCGGACAGGGTAAGTTTATGGACTGAAGCTTTCTTT | CASSPDRVSLWTEAFF | NA | TRBD1 | TRBJ1-1 | TRBV4-1
TGTGCCAGCAGTTTAACAGGGTTTGGTATCAATGAGCAGTTCTTC | CASSLTGFGINEQFF | NA | NA | TRBJ2-1 | TRBV27
TGTGCCAGCAATGAGACACCGGGACACCAAGAGACCCAGTACTTC | CASNETPGHQETQYF | NA | NA | TRBJ2-5 | TRBV28
TGTGCCACCAGCAGAGTCATTCAGGGAATTTGGAACATTCAGTACTTC | CATSRVIQGIWNIQYF | NA | NA | TRBJ2-4 | TRBV15
TGTGCCAGCAGTGAAGGGGGGACCCTTGAAGCTTTCTTT | CASSEGGTLEAFF | NA | NA | TRBJ1-1 | TRBV2
TGTGCCAGTAGTATAGAAGGCTATGAGCAGTTCTTC | CASSIEGYEQFF | NA | NA | TRBJ2-1 | TRBV19
TGTGCCAGTCTGGGACTACCAGAGACCCAGTACTTC | CASLGLPETQYF | NA | TRBD2 | TRBJ2-5 | TRBV2
TGTGCCTGGAGTTTCAATGAGCAGTTCTTC | CAWSFNEQFF | NA | NA | TRBJ2-1 | TRBV30
TGTGCCAGCAGTTCAATGGGCGGATCTAAGTTCTTC | CASSSMGGSKFF | NA | NA | TRBJ2-1 | TRBV27
TGTGCCAGCAGAAGGGGAGTTACTGAAGCTTTCTTT | CASRRGVTEAFF | NA | NA | TRBJ1-1 | TRBV6-1
TGTGCCAGCAGCGTTTCCCGGGACAGGCCCTCCTACGAGCAGTACTTC | CASSVSRDRPSYEQYF | NA | TRBD1 | TRBJ2-7 | TRBV7-8
TGTGCCAGCAGCGGGAGAAAGTACAATGAGCAGTTCTTC | CASSGRKYNEQFF | once | NA | TRBJ2-1 | TRBV27
TGTGCCAGCAGCTTAGCGGGGAATCCCTACGAGCAGTACTTC | CASSLAGNPYEQYF | NA | TRBD2 | TRBJ2-7 | TRBV5-6
TGCGCCAGCAGCTTGGCTGTGGGACAGGCGATTAATGAAAAACTGTTTTTT | CASSLAVGQAINEKLFF | NA | TRBD1 | TRBJ1-4 | TRBV5-1
TGTGCCAGCAGCCGAGGACAGACTATGAACACTGAAGCTTTCTTT | CASSRGQTMNTEAFF | few | NA | TRBJ1-1 | TRBV6-1
TGTGCCAGCAGCCCCGCGGTGGCTAGCGGGGGAACCGGGGAGCTGTTTTTT | CASSPAVASGGTGELFF | NA | TRBD2 | TRBJ2-2 | TRBV7-9
TGTGCCAGCAGCCTCGAGGGAGTCTCATCGTACTATGGCTACACCTTC | CASSLEGVSSYYGYTF | NA | NA | TRBJ1-2 | TRBV3-1
TGTGCCAGCAGCCTGGGGCCAGGGGGCAGATACGAGCAGTACTTC | CASSLGPGGRYEQYF | NA | TRBD1 | TRBJ2-7 | TRBV7-9
TGCGCCAGCAGCTTGGAACAGGGGGCAATGAACACTGAAGCTTTCTTT | CASSLEQGAMNTEAFF | NA | TRBD1 | TRBJ1-1 | TRBV5-1
TGTGCCAGCAGCATGACAGGATTCGGCACAGATACGCAGTATTTT | CASSMTGFGTDTQYF | NA | NA | TRBJ2-3 | TRBV27
TGTGCCAGCAGTTTACAACGGTTTAGCAATCAGCCCCAGCATTTT | CASSLQRFSNQPQHF | NA | NA | TRBJ1-5 | TRBV28
TGCAGTGCTAGAGACCTTAAGGACGGGCGGGAAGCTTTCTTT | CSARDLKDGREAFF | NA | NA | TRBJ1-1 | TRBV20-1
TGTGCCAGCAGCCAGGTTAGCGGGCCTCGGTACAATGAGCAGTTCTTC | CASSQVSGPRYNEQFF | NA | TRBD2 | TRBJ2-1 | TRBV4-2
TGTGCCAGCAGATTAGGGGTTCAGGGCGCCTACGAGCAGTACTTC | CASRLGVQGAYEQYF | once | NA | TRBJ2-7 | TRBV11-2
TGTGCCAGTAGTAGGACAGGGTTCGTCAACGAGCAGTACTTC | CASSRTGFVNEQYF | few | TRBD1 | TRBJ2-7 | TRBV19
TGCGCCAGCAGTGAAATAGGGTACGAGCAGTACTTC | CASSEIGYEQYF | NA | NA | TRBJ2-7 | TRBV10-2
TGTGCCAGCTCACCACCCGACCTAACGAGCACAGATACGCAGTATTTT | CASSPPDLTSTDTQYF | NA | NA | TRBJ2-3 | TRBV18
TGCAGCGTTGAAGGGGACATACAAGGTCCCACAGATACGCAGTATTTT | CSVEGDIQGPTDTQYF | NA | NA | TRBJ2-3 | TRBV29-1
TGTGCCAGCAGTTTAGAAAGGACATACTCCTACGAGCAGTACTTC | CASSLERTYSYEQYF | NA | NA | TRBJ2-7 | TRBV28
TGTGCCAGCGCCACCGCTCCCCTAGGGATGTTCGATACGCAGTATTTT | CASATAPLGMFDTQYF | NA | NA | TRBJ2-3 | TRBV6-1
TGTGCCATCAGTTGGTCTGGGGGCAACCAAGAGACCCAGTACTTC | CAISWSGGNQETQYF | NA | NA | TRBJ2-5 | TRBV10-3
TGTGCCAGCAGCTCCGGAGGACAGGGTCATGGCTACACCTTC | CASSSGGQGHGYTF | NA | TRBD1 | TRBJ1-2 | TRBV13
TGCGCCAGGAAGACCGGGACTGCCGATCAGCCCCAGCATTTT | CARKTGTADQPQHF | NA | NA | TRBJ1-5 | TRBV10-1
TGTGCCGCCCCCTGCGGGGTTAAAGATGAGCAGTTCTTC | CAAPCGVKDEQFF | NA | NA | TRBJ2-1 | TRBV5-4
TGTGCCAGCAGTTTAGGGCAGTACCAAGAGACCCAGTACTTC | CASSLGQYQETQYF | NA | NA | TRBJ2-5 | TRBV12-3/TRBV12-4
TGTGCCAGCAGCTTAGATCAAGAGACAGCTAATGGCTACACCTTC | CASSLDQETANGYTF | few | NA | TRBJ1-2 | TRBV11-2
TGCGCCAGCAGCCTTGAAGGGGTCAGCGAGCAGTTCTTC | CASSLEGVSEQFF | once | NA | TRBJ2-1 | TRBV4-1
TGTGCCACCAGTGCCCGAGGGAGGGAGACCCAGTACTTC | CATSARGRETQYF | NA | NA | TRBJ2-5 | TRBV24-1
TGTGCCAGCAGCCCCTTTCGAGGATACGAGCAGTACTTC | CASSPFRGYEQYF | NA | NA | TRBJ2-7 | TRBV7-2